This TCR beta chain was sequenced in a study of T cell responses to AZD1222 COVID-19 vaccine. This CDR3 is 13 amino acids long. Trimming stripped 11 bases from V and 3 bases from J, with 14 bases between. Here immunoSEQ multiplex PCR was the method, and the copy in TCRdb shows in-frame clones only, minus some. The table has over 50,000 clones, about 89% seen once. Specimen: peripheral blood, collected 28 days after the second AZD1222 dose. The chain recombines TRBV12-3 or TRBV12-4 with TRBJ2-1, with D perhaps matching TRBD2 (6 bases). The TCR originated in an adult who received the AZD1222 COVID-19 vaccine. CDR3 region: CADGGPGYNEQFF. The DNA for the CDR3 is TGTGCCGACGGAGGGCCTGGCTACAATGAGCAGTTCTTC.